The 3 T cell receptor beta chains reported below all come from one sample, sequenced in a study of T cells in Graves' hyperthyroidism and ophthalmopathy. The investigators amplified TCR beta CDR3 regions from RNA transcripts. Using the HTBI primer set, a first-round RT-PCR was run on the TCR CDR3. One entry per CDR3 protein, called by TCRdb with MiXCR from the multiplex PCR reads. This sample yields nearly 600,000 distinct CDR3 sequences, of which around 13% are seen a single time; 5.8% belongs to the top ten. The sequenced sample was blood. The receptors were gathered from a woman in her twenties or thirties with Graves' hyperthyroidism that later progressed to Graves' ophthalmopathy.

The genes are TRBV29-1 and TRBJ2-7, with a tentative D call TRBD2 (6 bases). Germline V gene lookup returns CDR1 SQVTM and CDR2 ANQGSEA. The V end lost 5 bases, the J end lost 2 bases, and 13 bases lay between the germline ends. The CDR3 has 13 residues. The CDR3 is CSVWGELPYEQYF. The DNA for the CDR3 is TGCAGCGTTTGGGGGGAGTTACCCTACGAGCAGTACTTC.

The CDR3 here is CASSYSVRDNEQFF. CDR3 bases: TGTGCCAGCAGTTACTCTGTTAGAGACAATGAGCAGTTCTTC. This rearrangement joins TRBV6-2 or TRBV6-3 to TRBJ2-1; D gene ambiguous. The germline V and J ends were trimmed by 0 bases and 5 bases, with 8 bases remaining between them. This CDR3 region has 14 residues. Per germline, CDR1 MNHEY and CDR2 SVGEGT.

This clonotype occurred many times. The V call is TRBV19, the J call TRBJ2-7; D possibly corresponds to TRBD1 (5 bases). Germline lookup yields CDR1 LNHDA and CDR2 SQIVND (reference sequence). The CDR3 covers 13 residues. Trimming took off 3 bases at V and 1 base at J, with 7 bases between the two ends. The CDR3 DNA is TGTGCCAGTAGTATGGACATTTCCTACGAGCAGTACTTC. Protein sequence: CASSMDISYEQYF.